The 17 T cell receptor beta chains presented below share a single source sample, sequenced in a study of PD-L1 blockade in urothelial cancer (dated by TCRdb to about 2017). Explained via the paper, the time point label denotes: peripheral blood 6 weeks after treatment start. Libraries were built with the immunoSEQ multiplex PCR assay. What TCRdb holds here is the immuneACCESS table cut down to in-frame rearrangements. Part of the clones is not present; checked against another copy, under half of the missing clones reflect an unresolved V gene, and the others are unexplained. The sample has tens of thousands of clones on record, 80% to 90% of them singletons. The leading ten clones occupy 8.8% of the sample. The sequencing used PBMCs, collected around atezolizumab (anti-PD-L1) treatment. The receptors stem from a man aged 65 to 85 with urothelial cancer.

The chain carries TRBV28 and TRBJ1-1; the D is unclear. Trimming took 1 base from V and 8 from J, leaving 8 bases between them. Germline assignment: CDR1 MDHEN and CDR2 SYDVKM. The CDR3 runs to 12 residues. CDR3 region: CASSLSVVEAFF. CDR3 nucleotide sequence: TGTGCCAGCAGTTTATCGGTAGTAGAAGCTTTCTTT.

This chain joins TRBV6-1 and TRBJ2-1; 12 bases line up with TRBD2. The CDR3 totals 14 residues. Germline assignment: CDR1 MNHNS and CDR2 SASEGT. The V segment lost 6 bases and the J segment 4 bases; nucleotides outside the gene matches: 1. The CDR3 bases are TGTGCCAGCAGCCTAGCGGGAGGGTACAATGAGCAGTTCTTC. It is translated as CASSLAGGYNEQFF.

The gene calls are TRBV5-5 and TRBJ2-7; D possibly corresponds to TRBD1 (5 bases). Germline V CDR1 and CDR2: SGHKS, YYEKEE (reference sequence). Trimming removed 2 bases from V and 5 bases from J, with 17 bases in between. This CDR3 contains 15 residues. The CDR3 nucleotides read TGTGCCAGCAGCTTAACGAGGTCCCCAGGGAACGAGCAGTACTTC. Its translation is CASSLTRSPGNEQYF.

The rearrangement uses TRBV18 and TRBJ1-1; D ambiguous. Looked up from germline, CDR1 is KGHSH and CDR2 is LQKENI. V gave up 0 bases and J gave up 1 base, with 9 bases separating them. The CDR3 is 15 amino acids. CDR3 nucleotide sequence: TGTGCCAGCTCACCACCTTCGGCGGGGAACACTGAAGCTTTCTTT. Translation: CASSPPSAGNTEAFF.

The chain recombines TRBV19 with TRBJ1-5, with 10 positions matching TRBD1. Germline values: CDR1 LNHDA, CDR2 SQIVND (reference sequence). The trim removed 5 bases at V and 7 bases at J, leaving 5 bases unmatched. The CDR3 consists of 14 residues. CDR3 in DNA: TGTGCCAGTAGTGCGACAGGGGGCGGCCAGCCCCAGCATTTT. The encoded protein is CASSATGGGQPQHF.

The chain carries TRBV10-3 and TRBJ1-1, with 7 bases aligning to TRBD1. Germline CDR1 and CDR2: ENHRY and SYGVKD. The CDR3 extends over 11 amino acids. Trimming cost V 10 bases and J 8 bases; bases outside gene matches: 7. The CDR3 DNA reads as TGTGCCAGCCAGGGACAGAAAGAAGCTTTCTTT. This gives the protein CASQGQKEAFF.

The V and J genes are TRBV6-5 and TRBJ2-7, with D hard to call. The CDR3 covers 11 residues. Germline V lookup: CDR1 MNHEY, CDR2 SVGAGI. Trimming shortened V by 5 bases and J by 3 bases, and 5 bases separated the two germline ends. In nucleotides, the CDR3 is TGTGCCAGCAGTCAGCGCTACGAGCAGTACTTC. It is translated as CASSQRYEQYF.

This chain connects TRBV29-1 to TRBJ2-7, with D perhaps matching TRBD1 (5 bases). CDR3 length: 14 residues. V lost 4 bases and J lost 0, with 13 bases in between. Germline values: CDR1 SQVTM, CDR2 ANQGSEA. DNA of the CDR3: TGCAGCGTTGTAGGGGCGGTCAGCTCCTACGAGCAGTACTTC. Translation: CSVVGAVSSYEQYF.

The V call is TRBV9, the J call TRBJ1-4; no firm D call. From germline, CDR1 is SGDLS and CDR2 YYNGEE. The CDR3 is 13 amino acids. Trimming pared 3 bases from V and 8 bases from J, leaving 11 bases between. CDR3 residues: CASSGGSTEKLFF. The CDR3 nucleotides are TGTGCCAGCAGCGGAGGGTCTACCGAAAAACTGTTTTTT. Using reference TRBV9 and TRBJ1-4 for the parts outside the CDR3, the full variable domain is DSGVTQTPKHLITATGQRVTLRCSPRSGDLSVYWYQQSLDQGLQFLIQYYNGEERAKGNILERFSAQQFPDLHSELNLSSLELGDSALYFCASSGGSTEKLFFGSGTQLSVL.

V and J are TRBV4-2 and TRBJ2-3, with TRBD2 identical over 9 bases. The V and J ends lost 0 bases and 6 bases, in that order; junction bases with no gene match: 7. This CDR3 region has 16 residues. Looked up from germline, CDR1 is LGHNA and CDR2 is YNFKEQ. The CDR3 loop reads CASSQDNGLARDTQYF. Here the CDR3 DNA reads TGTGCCAGCAGCCAAGATAATGGACTAGCGAGGGATACGCAGTATTTT.

The CDR3 sequence: CASSLAREGTEAFF. The DNA of the CDR3 is TGCGCCAGCAGCTTGGCCAGGGAGGGTACTGAAGCTTTCTTT. The gene calls are TRBV5-1 and TRBJ1-1; D possibly corresponds to TRBD1 (5 bases). Trimming shortened V by 0 bases and J by 5 bases, and 11 bases separated the two germline ends. Germline V gives CDR1 SGHRS, CDR2 YFSETQ. The CDR3 contains 14 residues.

This chain uses TRBV27 with TRBJ1-5, with TRBD1 identical over 9 bases. This CDR3 has 13 residues. V lost 10 bases to trimming and J lost 7 bases; unmatched junction nucleotides: 8. CDR1 MNHEY and CDR2 SMNVEV come from the germline V gene (reference sequence). The CDR3, as DNA: TGTGCCACGGGACAGGGCGAGGGGCAGCCCCAGCATTTT. Its translation is CATGQGEGQPQHF.

This chain joins TRBV19 and TRBJ2-6; TRBD1 matches at 8 bases. Germline values: CDR1 LNHDA, CDR2 SQIVND (reference sequence). CDR3 length equals 17 residues. J was trimmed by 0 bases and V by 6 bases; bases with no gene match: 7. CDR3 sequence: CASRSQGGVSGANVLTF. The CDR3 DNA reads TGTGCCAGTAGGTCACAGGGGGGCGTCTCTGGGGCCAACGTCCTGACTTTC.

This clone was observed a handful of times. V is TRBV4-1 and J is TRBJ1-1; no reliable D call. Trimming stripped 3 bases from V and 1 base from J, with 6 bases between. The CDR3 contains 13 residues. CDR1 is MGHRA, CDR2 YSYEKL, per germline. The CDR3 DNA sequence: TGCGCCAGCAGCCACGGTTGGAACACTGAAGCTTTCTTT. It is translated as CASSHGWNTEAFF.

The chain couples TRBV7-9 to TRBJ2-2; 8 bases align to TRBD1. The germline V gene has CDR1 SEHNR and CDR2 FQNEAQ (reference sequence). The J segment lost 5 bases and the V segment lost 2 bases, leaving 13 bases of the junction unmatched. This CDR3 contains 18 residues. The CDR3 DNA reads TGTGCCAGCAGCTTATATGGGGAGCGGACAGGGAGGACCGGGGAGCTGTTTTTT. As protein: CASSLYGERTGRTGELFF.

The V gene is TRBV28, the J gene TRBJ1-2; TRBD1 matches at 9 bases. The CDR3 length is 18 residues. V was clipped by 6 bases and J by 2 bases; unmatched bases: 16. Germline V lookup: CDR1 MDHEN, CDR2 SYDVKM. The CDR3 here is CASSQTTQGTGRNYGYTF. The CDR3 DNA is TGTGCCAGCAGCCAAACCACACAAGGGACAGGGCGGAACTATGGCTACACCTTC.

The chain uses TRBV28 and TRBJ2-5; D remains ambiguous. Germline V lookup: CDR1 MDHEN, CDR2 SYDVKM. Trimming removed 7 bases at V and 4 bases at J, with 7 bases between. The length of the CDR3 is 11 residues. The CDR3 loop reads CASKSRETQYF. CDR3 nucleotides: TGTGCCAGCAAATCCAGAGAGACCCAGTACTTC.